This T cell receptor (beta chain) originates from a study of T cells in Graves' hyperthyroidism and ophthalmopathy (dated by TCRdb to between 2017 and 2020). Regarding the complete study: Peripheral blood samples were taken at initial diagnosis, before any treatment was given. To identify TCR V-J signatures that set the groups apart, the researchers used a discovery cohort of about a hundred patients, made up of under 50 with Graves' ophthalmopathy and 55 to 65 with stable Graves' hyperthyroidism. Prospective prediction of ophthalmopathy was tested in an independent validation cohort of 18 to 20 hyperthyroidism patients and some 17 patients who later progressed to ophthalmopathy. For training and testing, the 100 or so patients in the discovery cohort were randomly divided in a 7:3 ratio. Thyroid tissue and blood T-cell repertoires from about six Graves' hyperthyroidism patients were also compared in the study. Following sampling, methimazole starting at 30 mg daily was given to hyperthyroidism patients, and high-dose intravenous methylprednisolone was given to ophthalmopathy patients. The paper describes TCR Vbeta CDR3 sequencing of 135 peripheral blood samples, made up of roughly 40 ophthalmopathy patients, 70 to 75 hyperthyroidism patients and roughly 17 progressor patients.

The TCR beta CDR3 regions were amplified from RNA transcripts. A first-round RT-PCR of the TCR CDR3 used the HTBI primer set with the Qiagen OneStep RT-PCR kit. The libraries were constructed in a second round of multiplex PCR and then size-selected and purified. Libraries were sequenced paired-end with 100 bp reads on an Illumina HiSeq2000. The study's processing was this. SOAPnuke was used to process the raw data, with reads discarded if the reads contained adapters or uncalled bases, had a mean Phred below 15, or lacked an exact constant-primer or identifier match. High-quality paired reads were merged using COPE v1.2.5, and each unique nucleotide sequence was defined as a clonotype. MiTCR v1.1 was used to align the clonotypes against IMGT TRBV, TRBD and TRBJ reference segments. Analysis was restricted to V-J combinations with a frequency above 0.0001, which covered over 98% of repertoires. The TCS score was defined as F50 (clonal expansion) divided by E x V (chaos), with BLOSUM62-based TCRdist calculated between CDR3 peptides within each V-J. Welch's t-statistics and random forest reduced roughly 500 V-J features to 13, which were used in a naive Bayes classifier (R e1071). TCRdb reran the public reads through fastp at Q25 and MiXCR, keeping productive beta chains. For every CDR3 protein sequence, its rows merge into one entry that carries the most common genes and DNA. What appears here as the V and J calls and clone size reflects TCRdb's work, not the paper's. This sample comprises 340,000 or so distinct CDR3 sequences, roughly 20% of them detected only once. Together, the top ten hold approximately 49% of the sample.

CDR1 and CDR2 were assigned from the germline V gene as MNHEY and SVGEGT. The cysteine opens and the phenylalanine closes a CDR3 of 15 amino acids. Just the 45-base CDR3 DNA is kept, in frame starting at base 1. V and J are trimmed by 8 bases and 2 bases, and the gene matches miss 9 bases of the junction. The investigation overall reported the following: Most expanded thyroid clonotypes (frequency above 0.001) were also detected in blood, suggesting blood repertoires may reflect thyroid immune responses. Sample size was not statistically predetermined, and investigators were not blinded to group allocation. During validation, the model predicted progression to ophthalmopathy a median of around 7 months ahead of onset, with around 71% sensitivity and 72% to 80% specificity. In cross-validation, a model built on a 13 V-J signature told ophthalmopathy apart from stable hyperthyroidism with less than 90% sensitivity and roughly 83% specificity, and in testing the same model reached 80%/75%.

Points on this clonotype: What this receptor recognizes is not known. Nothing much larger sits one base from this clone, and base qualities are not available.

Stable Graves' hyperthyroidism was defined as no progression to ophthalmopathy during 18 months of follow-up. The hyperthyroidism patients were between 18 and 65 years old and newly diagnosed, with a disease duration of less than 2 months. The study excluded patients with uncontrolled infections, other autoimmune diseases, pregnancy or lactation. Diagnoses were established on the basis of clinical symptoms, serum thyroxine and TRAb, thyroid ultrasound, and orbital computed tomography. Ficoll-Paque density gradient centrifugation was used to isolate PBMCs from under 11 ml of fresh peripheral blood. Total RNA was extracted with Trizol reagent, and quality was checked on an Agilent 2100 Bioanalyzer.

This TCR was sampled from a woman aged 45-65 years with Graves' hyperthyroidism. Sequencing was done on a sample of blood. This chain joins TRBV6-2 or TRBV6-3 to TRBJ1-1; TRBD1 lines up with 9 middle nucleotides. The encoded CDR3 is CASSLGQGPNTEAFF. The DNA sequence is TGTGCCAGCTCACTGGGACAGGGACCTAACACTGAAGCTTTCTTT.